This T cell receptor beta chain was recorded in a study of shared clonotypes between healthy human individuals. Looking at the study overall: Participating donors consisted of two women and a few men aged 18 to 49.

TCRdb keeps only in-frame clones here, not all; method: immunoSEQ multiplex PCR. The sample records 2 million to 3 million clones, under 95% being singletons. The clonotype was recovered from a man younger than 35 in good health. Some clones in this sample may be carry-over from other donors' samples. Sequenced sample: naive CD4+ T cells from PBMCs. The sample's subset: CD45RA+ positively selected.

The CDR3 spells CASSLGTGYTNEQFF. CDR3 DNA sequence: TGTGCCAGCAGCCTAGGGACAGGGTACACCAATGAGCAGTTCTTC. The chain links TRBV11-2 to TRBJ2-1; 9 positions agree with TRBD1. J gave up 6 bases and V 5 bases, and 8 bases lay outside the gene matches. CDR3 length: 15 amino acids. Germline loops: CDR1 SGHAT, CDR2 FQNNGV.